Sequencing of this T cell receptor (beta chain) was carried out in a study of T-cell reconstitution after alpha-beta-depleted transplantation in children. With 3 bases removed from V and 1 base from J, the gap between germline ends came to 10 bases. The CDR3 sequence is 14 residues long. CDR1 and CDR2 from the germline V gene are SGHRS and YFSETQ. This clonotype appeared many times. Unique molecular identifiers were built into the TCRbeta library. TCRdb reanalysed the PCR reads using MiXCR and keeps one entry per CDR3 protein. The table shows about 92,000 distinct CDR3 sequences, with 9% to 15% occurring only once.

The chain is built from TRBV5-1 and TRBJ1-1, with D possibly matching TRBD1 (6 bases). The sample in question was PBMCs from the stem cell graft donor, obtained from the stem cell graft. The clonotype was recovered from a human donor who donated a stem cell graft to a child with inherited bone marrow failure. The CDR3 nucleotides are TGCGCCAGCAGCTGGGACAATCCGAACACTGAAGCTTTCTTT. It yields the protein CASSWDNPNTEAFF.